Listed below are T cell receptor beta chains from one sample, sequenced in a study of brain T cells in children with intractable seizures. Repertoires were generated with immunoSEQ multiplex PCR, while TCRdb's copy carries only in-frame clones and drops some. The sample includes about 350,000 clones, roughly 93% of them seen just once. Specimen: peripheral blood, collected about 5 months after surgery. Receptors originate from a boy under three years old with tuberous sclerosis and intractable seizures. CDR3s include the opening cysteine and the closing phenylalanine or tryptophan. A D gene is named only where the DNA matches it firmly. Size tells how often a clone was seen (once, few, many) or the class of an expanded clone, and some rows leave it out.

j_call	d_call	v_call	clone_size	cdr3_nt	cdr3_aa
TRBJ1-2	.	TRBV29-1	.	TGCAGCGTCCACGGGGGGGACTATGGCTACACCTTC	CSVHGGDYGYTF
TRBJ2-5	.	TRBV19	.	TGTGCCAGTAGCACCCAGCGGAAGGGCAGGGAGACCCAGTACTTC	CASSTQRKGRETQYF
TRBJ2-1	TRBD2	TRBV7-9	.	TGTGCCAGCAGCCGGTGGACTAGCGGGGTCTACAATGAGCAGTTCTTC	CASSRWTSGVYNEQFF
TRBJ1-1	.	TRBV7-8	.	TGTGCCAGCAGCTCGATGTCAAGAAACACTGAAGCTTTCTTT	CASSSMSRNTEAFF
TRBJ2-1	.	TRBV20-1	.	TGCAGTGCTAGTGGCGGGATGAGGTACAATGAGCAGTTCTTC	CSASGGMRYNEQFF
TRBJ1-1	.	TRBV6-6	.	TGTGCCAGCAGTTACCTCGGAGGGAACACTGAAGCTTTCTTT	CASSYLGGNTEAFF
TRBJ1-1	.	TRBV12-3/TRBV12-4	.	TGTGCCAGCAGTTTCGGGGGGCGGACTGAAGCTTTCTTT	CASSFGGRTEAFF
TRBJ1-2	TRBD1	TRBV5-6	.	TGTGCCAGCAGCTTGGGACTGGGACAGCGGGACTATGGCTACACCTTC	CASSLGLGQRDYGYTF
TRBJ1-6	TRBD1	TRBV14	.	TGTGCCAGCAGCCAGGGACAGGGGGTCTTCGGTTCACCCCTCCACTTT	CASSQGQGVFGSPLHF
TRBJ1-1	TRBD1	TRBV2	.	TGTGCCAGCAGACCGGGACAGCTGAACACTGAAGCTTTCTTT	CASRPGQLNTEAFF
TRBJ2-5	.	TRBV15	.	TGTGCCACCAGCAGAGATTGGGCAGAGACCCAGTACTTC	CATSRDWAETQYF
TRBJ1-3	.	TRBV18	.	TGTGCCAGCTCACCCCCCTCTGGAAACACCATATATTTT	CASSPPSGNTIYF
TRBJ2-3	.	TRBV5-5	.	TGTGCCAGCAGCTTCCAGGGGGGAGATACGCAGTATTTT	CASSFQGGDTQYF
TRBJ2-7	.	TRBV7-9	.	TGTGCCAGCAGGGCCGACGCTTCGGGGTACGAGCAGTACTTC	CASRADASGYEQYF
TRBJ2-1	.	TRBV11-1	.	TGTGCCAGCAGCGTGGGACCCGAGCAGTTCTTC	CASSVGPEQFF
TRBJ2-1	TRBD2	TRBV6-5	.	TGTGCCAGCAGTTACTCCTGGACTAGTTTAGGTGAGCAGTTCTTC	CASSYSWTSLGEQFF
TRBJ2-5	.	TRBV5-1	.	TGCGCCAGCAGTATCGGCAGCCAAGAGACCCAGTACTTC	CASSIGSQETQYF
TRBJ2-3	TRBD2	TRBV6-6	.	TGTGCCAGCAGTAACCCCGGACTAGCGTACGATACGCAGTATTTT	CASSNPGLAYDTQYF
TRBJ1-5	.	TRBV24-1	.	TGTGCCACCAGTGACAACGGACAGTCCTATCAGCCCCAGCATTTT	CATSDNGQSYQPQHF
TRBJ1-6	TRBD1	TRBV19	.	TGTGCCAGTAGTGCAGAGACAGGGGGGCTCGCACCCCTCCACTTT	CASSAETGGLAPLHF
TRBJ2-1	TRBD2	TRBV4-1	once	TGCGCCAGCAGCCGATCACTAGCGGAGACTTACAATGAGCAGTTCTTC	CASSRSLAETYNEQFF
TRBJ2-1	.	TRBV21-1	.	TGTGCCAGCAGCAAAGGAGCACTAGCGGGAGGGTCCTCCTACAATGAGCAGTTCTTC	CASSKGALAGGSSYNEQFF
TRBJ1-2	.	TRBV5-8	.	TGTGCCAGCAGTGGGAGGGCCTATGGCTACACCTTC	CASSGRAYGYTF
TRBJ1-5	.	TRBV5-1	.	TGCGCCAGCAATAAGGACAGCCTGTATAGCAATCAGCCCCAGCATTTT	CASNKDSLYSNQPQHF